These 19 T cell receptor beta chains originate from one sample sequenced in a study of T cell clonality in common variable immunodeficiency. For these receptors, no antigen is known. Repertoires were generated with immunoSEQ multiplex PCR, while TCRdb's copy carries only in-frame clones and drops some. The table lists 25,000 to 35,000 clones, no singletons, with around 3.3% in the top ten. Findings of the study overall: Common variable immunodeficiency TCR beta sequences reportedly had fewer deletions and N-nucleotide insertions.

The sequencing input was peripheral blood mononuclear cells. The receptors originated from a human donor with common variable immunodeficiency.

Details on this clone: The CDR3 end falls 3 residues outside the read, so it is completed with the germline J gene. V is TRBV5-1 and J is TRBJ2-5, with 9 bases identical to TRBD1. The CDR3 totals 16 residues. The germline CDR1 and CDR2 sequences are SGHRS and YFSETQ. Losses at the gene ends were 4 bases for V and 4 bases for J; bases not matched to a gene: 11. The CDR3 protein is CASSPPGTGYRETQYF. The DNA read from the CDR3 is TGCGCCAGCAGCCCCCCCGGGACAGGGTATCGAGAGACC.

This clone appeared many times. With the read ending 3 residues before the CDR3 end, the germline J gene is used to fill in that end. The chain joins TRBV14 to TRBJ2-7; TRBD2 might be the D (5 bases). Trimming stripped 4 bases from V and 1 base from J, with 8 bases between. In germline, CDR1 is SGHDN, CDR2 FVKESK. CDR3 size: 13 residues. The CDR3 DNA, read in part, is TGTGCCAGCAGCCCGCGGGTTTCCTACGAG. Its translation is CASSPRVSYE. Given in full, the CDR3 is CASSPRVSYEQYF.

Of note for this clone: The read ends 3 residues before the CDR3 terminus; that terminus is restored from the germline J gene. The chain employs TRBV6-2 or TRBV6-3 and TRBJ1-5, with D unclear. The germline CDR1 and CDR2 sequences are MNHEY and SVGEGT. V dropped 2 bases and J dropped 7 bases, with 9 bases sitting between them. The CDR3 is 13 amino acids. The covered CDR3 bases are TGTGCCAGCAGTTACCGGAACGGGCAGCCC. Protein sequence: CASSYRNGQP. The entire CDR3 sequence reads CASSYRNGQPQHF.

In its sample, this clone was seen a few times. At one end the junction does not follow the germline gene, possibly because of a read error. The DNA read from the CDR3 is TGTTCCAGCAGCCGGGACACCTACGAG. The encoded protein is CSSSRDTYE. The full CDR3 is CSSSRDTYEQYF. The V and J genes are TRBV7-9 and TRBJ2-7; TRBD1 might be the D (6 bases). The read ends 3 residues before the CDR3 terminus; that terminus is restored from the germline J gene. The CDR3 spans 12 residues. Germline V lookup: CDR1 SEHNR, CDR2 FQNEAQ (reference sequence).

A few counts support this clone. The missing CDR3 end, 3 residues past where the read stops, is filled in from the germline J gene. J is TRBJ2-7 and V is TRBV20-1; TRBD1 matches at 7 bases. The CDR3 length is 13 residues. The V gene end was trimmed by 5 bases and the J gene end by 2 bases; junction bases not matched to a gene: 6. The germline V gene encodes CDR1 DFQATT and CDR2 SNEGSKA (reference sequence). The sequenced part of the CDR3 DNA is TGCAGTGCTCAGAACAGGGGAACCTACGAG. The encoded protein is CSAQNRGTYE. The full CDR3 reads CSAQNRGTYEQYF.

In its sample, this clone was seen a few times. The read falls 3 residues short of the CDR3 end, and the missing part is taken from the germline J gene. The gene calls are TRBV5-5 and TRBJ2-7; perhaps TRBD2 as D (6 bases). The V end lost 4 bases, the J end lost 6 bases, and 20 bases lay between the germline ends. There are 15 residues in the CDR3. CDR1 and CDR2 (germline): SGHKS, YYEKEE (reference sequence). The CDR3 region is CASSSGGSWESEQYF. The sequenced part of the CDR3 DNA is TGTGCCAGCAGCAGCGGAGGGAGCTGGGAGTCCGAG. The variable domain in full, completed from reference TRBV5-5 and TRBJ2-7, reads DAGVTQSPTHLIKTRGQQVTLRCSPISGHKSVSWYQQVLGQGPQFIFQYYEKEERGRGNFPDRFSARQFPNYSSELNVNALLLGDSALYLCASSSGGSWESEQYFGPGTRLTVT.

This clone was found many times. The read gets to within 3 residues of the CDR3 end, and the germline J gene fills in the rest. The rearrangement uses TRBV29-1 and TRBJ2-1; 15 bases map to TRBD2. Trimming took 3 bases from V and 4 from J; bases not matched to a gene: 10. The CDR3 totals 18 residues. The germline V gene encodes CDR1 SQVTM and CDR2 ANQGSEA. CDR3 DNA (partial): TGCAGCGTTGACTGGACTAGCGGGAGGGCCAGGGTATACAATGAG. Its protein product is CSVDWTSGRARVYNE. The CDR3 in full is CSVDWTSGRARVYNEQFF.

This clone was recorded at least ten times. The missing CDR3 end, 3 residues past where the read stops, is filled in from the germline J gene. The chain is built from TRBV9 and TRBJ2-1; D ambiguous. Looked up from germline, CDR1 is SGDLS and CDR2 is YYNGEE. The V gene lost 0 bases and the J gene lost 8 bases, with 15 bases spanning the gap. The CDR3 is 15 amino acids. CDR3 in amino acids: CASSVDGGHRDEQFF. CDR3 bases read: TGTGCCAGCAGCGTAGACGGCGGCCATCGGGATGAG.

The table lists this clone with many counts. The read ends 3 residues early relative to the CDR3; the germline J gene fills the gap. This chain joins TRBV28 and TRBJ1-1; the D is unclear. Per germline, CDR1 MDHEN and CDR2 SYDVKM. V was shortened by 7 bases and J by 7 bases, with 13 bases between the two germline ends. The CDR3 totals 12 residues. The chain's CDR3 is CASTTRGLEAFF. The CDR3 DNA, read in part, is TGTGCCAGCACCACTCGAGGGCTTGAA.

Notes on this clone: The read halts 3 residues ahead of the CDR3 end, with the missing end drawn from the germline J gene. The rearrangement uses TRBV7-8 and TRBJ2-5, with 7 bases fitting TRBD1. Germline loops: CDR1 SGHVS, CDR2 FQNEAQ. The CDR3 sequence is 14 residues long. The V segment lost 8 bases and the J segment 6 bases; nucleotides outside the gene matches: 12. CDR3 sequence reads: CASGETGLSQTQYF. The sequenced CDR3 bases are TGTGCCAGCGGAGAGACAGGGCTGAGTCAGACC.

This clone was recorded many times. The part of the CDR3 DNA that was read is TGCGCCAGCAGCTTGGTTGGACTAGCGGCTAGCACAGATACG. Translated: CASSLVGLAASTDT. The entire CDR3 reads CASSLVGLAASTDTQYF. The chain is built from TRBV5-1 and TRBJ2-3; 10 bases map to TRBD2. Read coverage stops 3 residues before the CDR3 terminus; the germline J gene supplies the remainder. The CDR3 covers 17 residues. Per germline, CDR1 SGHRS and CDR2 YFSETQ. Trimming cost V 0 bases and J 0 bases; bases outside gene matches: 4.

This clone was picked up many times. The DNA ends 3 residues before the CDR3 does, and the rest of the CDR3 is filled in from the germline J gene. This chain joins TRBV14 and TRBJ2-7; D possibly corresponds to TRBD2 (5 bases). Germline CDR1 reads SGHDN; CDR2 reads FVKESK. Trimming removed 4 bases at V and 6 bases at J, with 16 bases between. The CDR3 spans 14 residues. CDR3 DNA, as far as it was read: TGTGCCAGCAGCCTACTAGAAATGGGTTCCGAG. Translated, it gives CASSLLEMGSE. The whole CDR3 is CASSLLEMGSEQYF.

This clone has at least ten counts. Coverage ceases 3 residues before the CDR3 finishes, and the germline J gene fills in the end. The chain recombines TRBV18 with TRBJ2-2; no reliable D call. The CDR3 covers 18 residues. Germline CDR1 is KGHSH and CDR2 is LQKENI. V lost 4 bases to trimming and J lost 3 bases, with 21 bases between them. CDR3 bases read: TGTGCCAGCTCACTGATTGTAAATACAGTCGGTGACACCGGGGAG. Its protein product is CASSLIVNTVGDTGE. The entire CDR3 is CASSLIVNTVGDTGELFF.

This clone was counted at least ten times. Partial CDR3 DNA: TGCAGCGTAGGGTTTGGGACAGGCAATCAGCCC. This codes for CSVGFGTGNQP. The full CDR3 sequence reads CSVGFGTGNQPQHF. The J gene is TRBJ1-5, the V gene TRBV29-1; 7 nucleotides agree with TRBD1. The CDR3 is cut off 3 residues early in the read; its end comes from the germline J gene. Germline V gene lookup returns CDR1 SQVTM and CDR2 ANQGSEA. This CDR3 contains 14 residues. The V segment lost 6 bases and the J segment 2 bases; nucleotides outside the gene matches: 7.

For this clone: The read is 3 residues too short to cover the CDR3 end, so that end is filled in from the germline J gene. The rearrangement links TRBV23-1 to TRBJ1-5; the match to TRBD1 covers 9 bases. TRBV23-1 is classed as an ORF, of uncertain function. This CDR3 has 14 residues. With 6 bases clipped from V and 8 bases from J, the junction kept 8 bases outside the gene matches. The CDR3 spells CASRQTGGREPQHF. CDR3 DNA, as far as it was read: TGCGCCAGCAGACAGACAGGGGGTAGAGAGCCC.

This clone was picked up a small number of times. CDR3 amino acids: CASTGFSYEQYF. CDR3 bases read: TGCGCCAGCACAGGTTTCTCCTACGAG. The chain has TRBV5-1 and TRBJ2-7; D gene unclear. The read ends 3 residues shy of where the CDR3 ends; the end is completed using the germline J gene. The V gene lost 6 bases and the J gene lost 0 bases, with 7 bases spanning the gap. This CDR3 is built from 12 residues. The germline V gene has CDR1 SGHRS and CDR2 YFSETQ.

A note on this clone: The read is 3 residues too short to cover the CDR3 end, so that end is filled in from the germline J gene. This chain links TRBV5-1 with TRBJ2-7; tentative D call: TRBD2 (5 bases). The CDR3 contains 16 residues. Trimming cost V 3 bases and J 3 bases, with 19 bases left between them. Per the germline V gene, CDR1 is SGHRS and CDR2 is YFSETQ. Here the CDR3 reads CASSSGLSDGVYEQYF. CDR3 DNA (partial): TGCGCCAGCAGCTCTGGATTGTCGGACGGGGTCTACGAG.

This clone was picked up many times. The read ends 3 residues shy of where the CDR3 ends; the end is completed using the germline J gene. The chain combines TRBV19 with TRBJ1-3, with no clear D. The CDR3 has 13 residues. CDR1 is LNHDA and CDR2 is SQIVND in the germline V gene (reference sequence). Trimming left V 4 bases short and J 0 bases short, with 4 bases between. The DNA read from the CDR3 is TGTGCCAGTAGTACCTTCTCTGGAAACACC. Amino acids: CASSTFSGNT. The CDR3 in its entirety is CASSTFSGNTIYF. The whole variable domain, remainder taken from reference TRBV19 and TRBJ1-3, is DGGITQSPKYLFRKEGQNVTLSCEQNLNHDAMYWYRQDPGQGLRLIYYSQIVNDFQKGDIAEGYSVSREKKESFPLTVTSAQKNPTAFYLCASSTFSGNTIYFGEGSWLTVV.

This clone was seen at least ten times. Read data end 3 residues before the CDR3 end; the end is taken from the germline J gene. This chain links TRBV29-1 with TRBJ2-1; 9 bases are shared with TRBD1. The CDR3 runs 14 residues. Germline V gene lookup returns CDR1 SQVTM and CDR2 ANQGSEA. The V segment lost 6 bases and the J segment 1 base; nucleotides outside the gene matches: 4. The CDR3 sequence: CSVLGQGSYNEQFF. The sequenced part of the CDR3 DNA is TGCAGCGTGTTGGGACAGGGTTCCTACAATGAG.